Below, 28 T cell receptor beta chains from the same sample are listed, as sequenced in a study of Graves' ophthalmopathy and Graves' hyperthyroidism. RNA served as the template for amplifying TCR beta CDR3 regions. HTBI-primed first-round RT-PCR preceded second-round multiplex PCR. TCRdb ran MiXCR on the multiplex PCR reads and lists one entry per CDR3 protein. The sample contains some 48,000 distinct CDR3 sequences, roughly 52% of which appear only once. The specimen sequenced was peripheral blood. Receptor source: an adult man with Graves' ophthalmopathy.

The sample holds many counts of this clonotype. This chain links TRBV28 with TRBJ1-3; D is undetermined. This CDR3 is built from 14 residues. The V gene lost 3 bases and the J gene lost 1 base, with 7 bases spanning the gap. Germline V gene sequence: CDR1 MDHEN, CDR2 SYDVKM. The CDR3 nucleotides are TGTGCCAGCAGTTTCTCGGGGTCTGGAAACACCATATATTTT. It yields the protein CASSFSGSGNTIYF.

This clonotype has just a few counts. This rearrangement joins TRBV24-1 to TRBJ1-1, with D uncertain. Trimming took 11 bases from V and 2 from J, leaving 14 bases between them. The length of the CDR3 is 13 residues. The germline gives CDR1 KGHDR, CDR2 SFDVKD. The CDR3, as DNA: TGTGCCATCAAATCGAGCAGAAACACTGAAGCTTTCTTT. This gives the protein CAIKSSRNTEAFF.

This clonotype was observed a single time. This chain uses TRBV7-6 with TRBJ2-7, with 15 bases identical to TRBD2. After removal of 1 base from V and 5 bases from J, the junction contained 15 bases not matched to a gene. The CDR3 is 20 residues long. From germline, CDR1 is SGHVS and CDR2 FNYEAQ. The CDR3 DNA reads TGTGCCAGCAGCTTAGGCCGACCGGGACTAGCGGGAGGCCGGTGGAACGAGCAGTACTTC. Translation: CASSLGRPGLAGGRWNEQYF.

By proportion, this clonotype is medium-sized. This sequence joins TRBV7-8 and TRBJ2-3; D call uncertain. Germline CDR1 and CDR2: SGHVS and FQNEAQ. The ends were cut back, 3 bases at V and 2 bases at J, with 3 bases in the middle. This CDR3 has 12 residues. CDR3 coding DNA: TGTGCCAGCAGCTTTAACACAGATACGCAGTATTTT. The encoded protein is CASSFNTDTQYF.

This clonotype is termed medium-sized. The rearrangement uses TRBV24-1 and TRBJ2-1; TRBD1 matches at 10 bases. In germline, CDR1 is KGHDR, CDR2 SFDVKD. The CDR3 consists of 14 residues. V shed 10 bases and J 7 bases; nucleotides not matched to a gene: 9. The CDR3 DNA follows: TGTGCCACTCACGGGACAGGGGCTGGGAATGAGCAGTTCTTC. It encodes CATHGTGAGNEQFF.

The CDR3 here is CASSLSVPRGRLNTGELFF. The CDR3 DNA reads TGTGCCAGCAGCTTATCAGTTCCTAGGGGCAGACTGAACACCGGGGAGCTGTTTTTT. V is TRBV7-2 and J is TRBJ2-2; maybe TRBD1 (5 bases). Germline values: CDR1 SGHTA, CDR2 FQGNSA. V was clipped by 2 bases and J by 1 base, with 20 bases between them. The CDR3 is made up of 19 amino acids.

The J gene is TRBJ2-3, the V gene TRBV20-1, with D possibly being TRBD1 (5 bases). This CDR3 contains 16 residues. V was clipped by 5 bases and J by 11 bases, with 29 bases between them. The germline V gene has CDR1 DFQATT and CDR2 SNEGSKA (reference sequence). CDR3 region: CSAYSKGRFSYNEQYF. The CDR3 nucleotides read TGCAGTGCTTACTCCAAGGGGCGGTTCTCCTACAATGAGCAGTATTTT.

This clonotype was observed once. The chain couples TRBV7-9 to TRBJ2-1, with D possibly matching TRBD2 (5 bases). CDR1 is SEHNR, CDR2 FQNEAQ, per germline (reference sequence). The CDR3 is 16 amino acids. Trimming removed 1 base from V and 1 base from J, with 11 bases in between. The CDR3 spells CASSLGSTGSYNEQFF. CDR3 DNA: TGTGCCAGCAGCTTAGGCTCAACGGGGTCCTACAATGAGCAGTTCTTC.

Judged by abundance, this clonotype is medium-sized. The chain couples TRBV20-1 to TRBJ2-1; 8 bases are shared with TRBD2. CDR3 length: 13 amino acids. CDR1 and CDR2 (germline): DFQATT, SNEGSKA (reference sequence). J lost 4 bases, V lost 7 bases, and 6 bases had no gene match. The DNA for the CDR3 is TGCAGTGTAACAGTAGCGGGGTACAATGAGCAGTTCTTC. This codes for CSVTVAGYNEQFF.

This rearrangement joins TRBV20-1 to TRBJ2-3, with a possible D match to TRBD2 (6 bases). V was cut by 5 bases and J by 5 bases, with 14 bases left in between. This CDR3 region has 13 residues. Germline V gene data show CDR1 as DFQATT and CDR2 as SNEGSKA (reference sequence). The CDR3 spells CSARGSGEDTQYF. The CDR3 DNA follows: TGCAGTGCTCGGGGTAGCGGAGAAGATACGCAGTATTTT.

The chain joins TRBV19 to TRBJ1-1; 8 positions agree with TRBD1. Germline trimming cut 4 bases from V and 3 bases from J; bases unmatched to any gene: 16. Germline V gives CDR1 LNHDA, CDR2 SQIVND (reference sequence). This CDR3 contains 18 residues. CDR3 bases: TGTGCCAGTAGTACGGGAGGAGGACAGGGCCGTGTTCACACTGAAGCTTTCTTT. It encodes CASSTGGGQGRVHTEAFF.

V and J are TRBV28 and TRBJ2-5, with 7 positions matching TRBD1. V shed 5 bases, J shed 0 bases, and the junction held 9 bases outside the gene matches. The CDR3 has 16 amino acids. Germline assignment: CDR1 MDHEN and CDR2 SYDVKM. The CDR3 loop reads CASSPGIGGYQETQYF. Here the CDR3 DNA reads TGTGCCAGCAGTCCAGGGATAGGGGGCTACCAAGAGACCCAGTACTTC.

This clonotype was observed at least ten times. The chain recombines TRBV12-3 or TRBV12-4 with TRBJ1-4; a possible D gene is TRBD1 (6 bases). V was trimmed by 6 bases and J by 7 bases, leaving 12 bases between them. The CDR3 has 13 residues. The CDR3 loop is CASRGTSGEKLFF. The CDR3 DNA reads TGTGCCAGCAGGGGGACATCCGGTGAAAAACTGTTTTTT.

Note on this clonotype: This may be a read error: a much more frequent sequence differs by one nucleotide. The chain couples TRBV6-5 to TRBJ2-1; 9 bases map to TRBD2. Germline CDR1 reads MNHEY; CDR2 reads SVGAGI. The CDR3 spans 15 residues. The CDR3 sequence is CASSPAGGQYNEQLF. CDR3 nucleotides: TGTGCCAGCAGCCCAGCGGGAGGACAATACAATGAGCAGCTCTTC.

This CDR3 is CASSARSGHYEQYF. The CDR3 nucleotides are TGTGCCAGCAGTGCGCGCAGCGGACACTACGAGCAGTACTTC. The chain uses TRBV6-6 and TRBJ2-7; D is perhaps TRBD1 or TRBD2 (5 bases each). The CDR3 is 14 residues long. Germline V CDR1 and CDR2: MNHNY, SVGAGI (reference sequence). Trimming took off 5 bases at V and 3 bases at J, with 14 bases between the two ends.

This chain joins TRBV19 and TRBJ1-5; 10 bases agree with TRBD1. V dropped 11 bases and J dropped 7; count of bases not matched to a gene: 8. Germline V lookup: CDR1 LNHDA, CDR2 SQIVND (reference sequence). The CDR3 is 13 amino acids. The CDR3 reads CAWRQGANQPQHF. In DNA, the CDR3 is TGTGCCTGGAGACAGGGGGCCAACCAGCCCCAGCATTTT.

The genes are TRBV20-1 and TRBJ1-4; D remains ambiguous. From germline, CDR1 is DFQATT and CDR2 SNEGSKA (reference sequence). With 3 bases removed from V and 3 bases from J, the gap between germline ends came to 11 bases. This CDR3 is built from 14 residues. CDR3 nucleotides: TGCAGTGCTAGGACTAGCGCCTCTAATGAAAAACTGTTTTTT. It translates to CSARTSASNEKLFF.

In DNA form, the CDR3 reads TGTGCCAGCAGCTTAGGTTACAGGGGCAACGAGCATTTT. Protein product: CASSLGYRGNEHF. The rearrangement uses TRBV7-8 and TRBJ1-5; TRBD1 matches at 7 bases. V shed 1 base, J shed 14 bases, and the junction held 8 bases outside the gene matches. Germline assignment: CDR1 SGHVS and CDR2 FQNEAQ. CDR3 length: 13 residues.

This clonotype has only one observation. This chain joins TRBV12-3 or TRBV12-4 and TRBJ2-5, with 7 bases matching TRBD1. This CDR3 spans 14 amino acids. Trimming cost V 3 bases and J 13 bases; bases outside gene matches: 14. The CDR3 here is CASSLTGSNQPRYF. As DNA, the CDR3 is TGTGCCAGCAGTTTGACAGGGAGCAATCAGCCCCGGTACTTC.

This clonotype came up many times. The J gene is TRBJ2-1, the V gene TRBV3-1, with 7 bases fitting TRBD2. The CDR3 consists of 16 residues. Germline loops: CDR1 LGHDT, CDR2 YNNKEL (reference sequence). V trimming: 7 bases; J trimming: 5 bases; junction bases outside the gene matches: 14. The DNA for the CDR3 is TGTGCCAGCACCCCGAAAGTGCAGCGGGGTAACAATGAGCAGTTCTTC. Its translation: CASTPKVQRGNNEQFF.

In its sample, this clonotype was seen once. The rearrangement uses TRBV7-9 and TRBJ1-1; TRBD1 might be the D (5 bases). V lost 1 base to trimming and J lost 1 base, with 7 bases between them. This CDR3 comprises 14 residues. Germline values: CDR1 SEHNR, CDR2 FQNEAQ (reference sequence). CDR3 DNA: TGTGCCAGCAGCTTAGTGGGACCGAACACTGAAGCTTTCTTT. It yields the protein CASSLVGPNTEAFF.

The sample holds a few counts of this clonotype. A much larger clone sits a single nucleotide away, making a read error possible. This chain links TRBV6-1 with TRBJ2-1; tentative D call: TRBD1 (5 bases). CDR1 is MNHNS, CDR2 SASEGT, per germline. The length of the CDR3 is 13 residues. CDR3 coding DNA: TGTGCCAGCAGTGAAGCCAGGGATAATGGGCAGTTCTTC. Translating gives CASSEARDNGQFF.

This clonotype was counted at least ten times. The chain couples TRBV12-3 or TRBV12-4 to TRBJ2-1, with TRBD2 identical over 8 bases. Trimming cost V 6 bases and J 4 bases; bases outside gene matches: 5. The CDR3 has 14 residues. This CDR3 is CASSQLAEYNEQFF. DNA of the CDR3: TGTGCCAGCAGCCAACTAGCGGAGTACAATGAGCAGTTCTTC.

This clonotype was seen at least ten times. The chain employs TRBV20-1 and TRBJ2-3, with D hard to call. V dropped 1 base and J dropped 1 base, with 9 bases sitting between them. The length of the CDR3 is 14 residues. Germline loops: CDR1 DFQATT, CDR2 SNEGSKA (reference sequence). CDR3 residues: CSARAPSGTDTQYF. The CDR3 bases are TGCAGTGCTAGAGCCCCCTCTGGCACAGATACGCAGTATTTT.

V usage is TRBV5-1 and J usage is TRBJ1-2; TRBD1 matches 7 bases. The CDR3 loop spans 11 amino acids. V trimming: 4 bases; J trimming: 10 bases; junction bases outside the gene matches: 4. CDR1 and CDR2 (germline): SGHRS, YFSETQ. CDR3 DNA sequence: TGCGCCAGCAGCGCGACAGGGCTCTACACCTTC. Encoded protein: CASSATGLYTF.

The V gene is TRBV2, the J gene TRBJ1-2; D may be TRBD1 (6 bases). CDR3 length: 14 residues. Germline CDR1 reads SNHLY; CDR2 reads FYNNEI. V was cut by 1 base and J by 2 bases, with 8 bases left in between. The CDR3 coding sequence is TGTGCCAGCAGTGAAGGCGGACAGAACTATGGCTACACCTTC. Amino acid sequence: CASSEGGQNYGYTF. The variable domain in full, completed from reference TRBV2 and TRBJ1-2, reads EPEVTQTPSHQVTQMGQEVILRCVPISNHLYFYWYRQILGQKVEFLVSFYNNEISEKSEIFDDQFSVERPDGSNFTLKIRSTKLEDSAMYFCASSEGGQNYGYTFGSGTRLTVV.

The rearrangement uses TRBV28 and TRBJ1-4; D not certain. Germline-derived CDR1 and CDR2 are MDHEN and SYDVKM. Trimming took off 7 bases at V and 10 bases at J, with 13 bases between the two ends. The length of the CDR3 is 12 residues. The chain's CDR3 is CASTVGSGKLFF. CDR3 in DNA: TGTGCCAGCACCGTCGGGTCTGGAAAACTGTTTTTT.

This clonotype was detected many times. The rearrangement uses TRBV27 and TRBJ1-2; 10 bases line up with TRBD1. Trimming took 5 bases from V and 8 from J; bases not matched to a gene: 8. Germline V gene data show CDR1 as MNHEY and CDR2 as SMNVEV (reference sequence). This CDR3 contains 14 residues. In DNA form, the CDR3 reads TGTGCCAGCAGTCTTAGACAGGGGGCGGGGGGCTACACCTTC. Encoded protein: CASSLRQGAGGYTF.